This T cell receptor (beta chain) was profiled in a study of metastatic and nonmetastatic thyroid tumors. Looking at the study overall: The comparison covered peripheral blood and tumor or nodule tissue in malignant and benign thyroid patients. Study-wide results and caveats: Significantly higher TCR beta diversity was reportedly seen in malignant thyroid tumors than benign nodules, in blood and tumor.

Original processing methods: A papillary thyroid cancer distant-metastasis classifier was built from CDR3 differences across clinicopathological groups. TCRdb re-processed the PCR reads through MiXCR. The V and J calls here are based on TCRdb, not the publication. The sample contains roughly 7,900 clones, approximately 30% of which appear only once. For this clone: Its target is unknown.

The germline CDR1 and CDR2 sequences are SGHRS and YFSETQ. The CDR3 loop spans 13 amino acids. With 3 bases removed from V and 3 bases from J, the gap between germline ends came to 10 bases. The entire patient cohort was treatment-naive prior to thyroid surgery. This TCR was sampled from a male donor with papillary thyroid cancer or a benign thyroid nodule (not recorded which). Some clones in this sample may be carry-over from other donors' samples. V gene TRBV5-1 combines with J gene TRBJ2-7, with D unclear. The sample consisted of adjacent normal tissue. CDR3: CASSYGPIYEQYF. The CDR3 nucleotides read TGCGCCAGCAGCTACGGCCCTATCTACGAGCAGTACTTC.